This T cell receptor (beta chain) was recovered during a study of blood T cell repertoires in COVID-19. About the research overall: Sites in the United States, Italy and Spain provided acute and convalescent COVID-19 samples.

The CDR3 runs 14 residues. V lost 5 bases, J lost 4 bases, and 3 bases stayed unmatched. Germline-derived CDR1 and CDR2 are SEHNR and FQNEAQ (reference sequence). TCRdb keeps only in-frame clones here, not all; method: immunoSEQ multiplex PCR. This sample has some 70,000 clones, with over 75% found just once. The sample taken for sequencing was peripheral blood. The chain employs TRBV7-9 and TRBJ2-3; 10 bases are a match to TRBD2. This clonotype originated in a man aged 50 or older with active COVID-19. The CDR3 nucleotides read TGTGCCAGCAGCCCTAGCGGGGGAGCAGATACGCAGTATTTT. Amino acids: CASSPSGGADTQYF.